This T cell receptor (beta chain) was captured in a study of OX40 agonist ivuxolimab in advanced cancers. From germline, CDR1 is SEHNR and CDR2 FQNEAQ (reference sequence). V was shortened by 5 bases and J by 5 bases, with 10 bases between the two germline ends. The CDR3 totals 13 residues. The study, taken as a whole, reports: At 0.1 to 3.0 mg/kg, CD4+ and CD8+ blood T cells expanded clonally by week 6.

In this sample, this clone turned up once. What it binds is not known. Clones were sequenced by immunoSEQ multiplex PCR, and TCRdb holds only the in-frame ones, with some missing. The sample contains under 80,000 clones, roughly four fifths of which appear only once. The material sequenced was CD4+ or CD8+ T cells sorted from blood, taken in a trial of the OX40 agonist ivuxolimab. The TCR sequence derives from an adult with an advanced solid tumor such as melanoma, head and neck, liver or kidney cancer. This chain links TRBV7-9 with TRBJ1-5; TRBD1 might be the D (6 bases). CDR3 nucleotide sequence: TGTGCCAGCAGCGCCAGGGGAGATCAGCCCCAGCATTTT. Translated: CASSARGDQPQHF.